The clone carrying this T cell receptor (beta chain) was detected only a few times. Its matching antigen is unknown. From germline, CDR1 is LNHDA and CDR2 SQIVND (reference sequence). V shed 5 bases, J shed 4 bases, and the junction held 7 bases outside the gene matches. The CDR3 spans 15 residues. Time point here: week 5, during vaccination. Each vaccine dose was 300 ug of mutant IDH1 20-mer peptide, with topical imiquimod. The data were taken from a study of a mutant IDH1 vaccine in newly diagnosed glioma. Study observations and caveats: Overall, about 92% of patients had vaccine-induced immune responses.

TCRdb's table, derived via immunoSEQ multiplex PCR, lists solely in-frame clones and lacks some. Here the sample spans fewer than 30,000 clones, about three quarters being singletons. Sequences were derived from PBMCs, sampled from a glioma patient whose treatment included an IDH1 peptide vaccine. The source is a middle-aged man with glioma. The V gene is TRBV19, the J gene TRBJ1-1, with 10 bases aligning to TRBD1. The CDR3 bases are TGTGCCAGTAGTCTCGGACAGGGGGGCATCACTGAAGCTTTCTTT. This codes for CASSLGQGGITEAFF.